The text below deals with one T cell receptor beta chain. The sample originates from a study of CD8+ T cells in alopecia areata. Overall study: At a dose of 5 to 10 mg twice daily, oral tofacitinib was given to treated patients.

The treatment here: oral pan-JAK inhibitor, 5-10 mg twice daily. Alopecia areata patients provided lesional scalp punch biopsies and peripheral blood. Sorted out of PBMCs were CD4+ T cells and CD8+ T cells. Following extraction, RNA underwent reverse transcription to cDNA, which served as the sequencing template. Libraries were prepared by immunoSEQ multiplex PCR; TCRdb keeps only in-frame clonotypes and omits some of them. Of some 170,000 clones detected, approximately 52% appear once; the ten largest clones hold roughly 16%. The CDR3 runs 20 residues. V lost 8 bases to trimming and J lost 6 bases; unmatched junction nucleotides: 21. The V gene's germline CDR1 is MNHEY and CDR2 SMNVEV (reference sequence).

The input for sequencing was CD4+ T cells sorted from blood, taken between weeks 55 and 65, from a patient treated with tofacitinib. The receptor was isolated from a human donor with alopecia areata. The V and J genes are TRBV27 and TRBJ2-2; TRBD2 aligns across 13 bases. The CDR3 sequence: CASLGLPGTSGVKPSGELFF. CDR3 nucleotides: TGTGCCAGCCTGGGACTTCCCGGGACTAGCGGGGTTAAACCGTCCGGGGAGCTGTTTTTT.